The rows below give T cell receptor beta chains drawn from one sample of a study of early T cells in non-severe SARS-CoV-2 infection. TCRdb redid the calling of the 5' RACE reads with MiXCR, one entry per CDR3 protein. The sample has around 35,000 distinct CDR3 sequences; around 5.8% are singletons. The material sequenced was whole blood. Receptors originate from an adult who was a healthcare worker with PCR-confirmed SARS-CoV-2 infection or an uninfected control (not recorded which). Both conserved end residues are trimmed from each CDR3.

CDR3aa: ASSPQRDNEQF; v_gene: TRBV11-2
CDR3aa: SAPPYGGTDNEQF; v_gene: TRBV20-1
CDR3aa: ASSGRDRGLGAKNIQY; v_gene: TRBV2
CDR3aa: ASTDGLGRSYGYT; v_gene: TRBV12-3/TRBV12-4
CDR3aa: SARKGLGVGNEQF; v_gene: TRBV20-1
CDR3aa: SVLGTGRSGETQY; v_gene: TRBV29-1
CDR3aa: SARGLTTGRADTQY; v_gene: TRBV20-1
CDR3aa: ASSIARLAATGELF; v_gene: TRBV19
CDR3aa: ASSEWQGNSPLH; v_gene: TRBV25-1
CDR3aa: ASSYPGQSTSDTQY; v_gene: TRBV7-9
CDR3aa: ASSQEGQGSLYEQY; v_gene: TRBV4-1
CDR3aa: ASNKPGLALNEQF; v_gene: TRBV27
CDR3aa: SVDSGGPGELF; v_gene: TRBV29-1
CDR3aa: ASSTWTGSYEQY; v_gene: TRBV21-1
CDR3aa: ASSLNLGLKRGEQF; v_gene: TRBV5-6
CDR3aa: ASNRGGTIVNGYT; v_gene: TRBV5-4
CDR3aa: ACPWTSGANVLT; v_gene: TRBV30
CDR3aa: ASSLTWSTDTQY; v_gene: TRBV7-8
CDR3aa: ASSPRNPNNEQF; v_gene: TRBV9